This T cell receptor (beta chain) appears in the sequencing data of a study of CXCR3-negative and CXCR3-positive naive CD8 T cells. Study-wide context: The TRB read total, about 135 million, broke down to about 1.5 +/- 0.3 million reads per library. Study-wide results and limits: Memory, not naive, CXCR3-negative and CXCR3-positive cells differed in TRBV-TRBJ usage.

5' RACE that incorporated UMI labels was used to prepare the TRB cDNA libraries. For each CDR3 protein, TCRdb gives one entry from its re-call of the 5' RACE reads, without DNA. This listing includes 25,000 to 35,000 distinct CDR3 sequences. According to its frequency, this clonotype is medium-sized (0.01 to 0.1%). Its antigen is undetermined. In germline, CDR1 is SQVTM, CDR2 ANQGSEA. The CDR3 totals 14 residues. The chain carries TRBV29-1 and TRBJ2-3; the D call of TRBD1 rests on TCRdb alone, since no DNA is present to check it. The source is a human donor in good health. Some clones in this sample may be carry-over from other donors' samples. Sequences were obtained from memory CD8+ T cells from blood. Here the CDR3 reads CSVVWGDRPDTQYF.